This T cell receptor (beta chain) was sequenced for a study of a mutant IDH1 vaccine in newly diagnosed glioma. Study-wide context: Patients got their first vaccination 4-6 weeks after radiotherapy alone, or with temozolomide cycles. Sex among treated patients split approximately 62% male, around 40% female; mean age was roughly 40 years.

This table comes from immunoSEQ multiplex PCR, and its TCRdb copy is limited to in-frame clones, with some not included. Seen here are roughly 43,000 clones, approximately 79% observed once, and the top ten hold 15% to 20%. This clone was counted only a few times. Its specificity is unknown. Time point here: week 47, end of study. The investigators gave 300 ug of mutant IDH1 20-mer peptide in each vaccine dose, together with topical imiquimod. The CDR3 extends over 11 amino acids. V was shortened by 7 bases and J by 10 bases, with 13 bases between the two germline ends. Germline loops: CDR1 SQVTM, CDR2 ANQGSEA.

V gene TRBV29-1 combines with J gene TRBJ1-4; possible D gene TRBD1, 5 bases. This sequence was found in a man aged 18 to 35 with glioma. Some clones in this sample may be carry-over from other donors' samples. Sequenced material: PBMCs, taken from a glioma patient whose treatment included an IDH1 peptide vaccine. The DNA for the CDR3 is TGCAGCGCTGGGACCGGGAGAAAACTGTTTTTT. It is translated as CSAGTGRKLFF.